This paragraph covers one TCR beta chain sequence. CDR1 is GTSNPN and CDR2 is SVGIG in the germline V gene (reference sequence). The ends were cut back, 3 bases at V and 2 bases at J, with 10 bases in the middle. CDR3 length: 13 amino acids. Reverse transcription of extracted RNA yielded cDNA, which provided the sequencing template. Clones were read by immunoSEQ multiplex PCR, and TCRdb kept only the in-frame ones, dropping some. The sample has 4,400 or so clones; approximately 90% are singletons. The treatment here: oral pan-JAK inhibitor, 5-10 mg twice daily. Alopecia areata patients provided lesional scalp punch biopsies and peripheral blood. This entry is derived from a study of CD8+ T cells in alopecia areata.

Sequencing used skin, obtained at week 4, from a patient treated with tofacitinib. This receptor was taken from a human donor with alopecia areata. The genes are TRBV30 and TRBJ1-2, with a possible D match to TRBD1 (6 bases). CDR3 bases: TGTGCCTGGAGAGAGGGGGAGAACTATGGCTACACCTTC. Its protein product is CAWREGENYGYTF.